This TCR beta chain was captured by sequencing in a study of T cell repertoires in cytomegalovirus infection. One entry per CDR3 protein, called by TCRdb with MiXCR from the reads. The sample lists about a million distinct CDR3 sequences, roughly 30% seen once, with roughly 13% in the top ten. To note about this clonotype: The target antigen is unknown.

Germline values: CDR1 LNHDA, CDR2 SQIVND (reference sequence). V was trimmed by 7 bases and J by 3 bases, leaving 16 bases between them. This CDR3 contains 14 residues. The source is a human donor in good health (CMV status not recorded). Some clones in this sample may be carry-over from other donors' samples. The sample was cultured CD8+ T cells from PBMCs, taken from culture after CMV antigen stimulation. The J gene is TRBJ2-7, the V gene TRBV19; tentatively, D is TRBD1 (5 bases). Here the CDR3 DNA reads TGTGCCAGTAAGTTCGCAGCAGGGCGCTACGAGCAGTACTTC. Residues: CASKFAAGRYEQYF.